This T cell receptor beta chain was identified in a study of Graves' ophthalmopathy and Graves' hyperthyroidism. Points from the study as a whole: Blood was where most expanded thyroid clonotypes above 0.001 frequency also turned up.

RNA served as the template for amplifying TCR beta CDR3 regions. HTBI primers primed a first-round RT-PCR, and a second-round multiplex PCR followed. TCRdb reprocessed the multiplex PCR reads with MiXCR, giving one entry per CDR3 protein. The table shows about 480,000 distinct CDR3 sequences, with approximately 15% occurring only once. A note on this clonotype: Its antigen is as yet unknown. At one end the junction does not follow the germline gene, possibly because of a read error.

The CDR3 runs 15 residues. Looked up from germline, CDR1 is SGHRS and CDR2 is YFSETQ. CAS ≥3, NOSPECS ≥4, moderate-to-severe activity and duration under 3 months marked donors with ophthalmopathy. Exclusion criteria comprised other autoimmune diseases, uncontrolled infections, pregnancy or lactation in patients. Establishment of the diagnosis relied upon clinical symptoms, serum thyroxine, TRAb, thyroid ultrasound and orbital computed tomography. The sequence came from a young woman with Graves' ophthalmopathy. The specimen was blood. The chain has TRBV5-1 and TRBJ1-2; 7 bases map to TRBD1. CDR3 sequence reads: CASRFNAGQEKPESF. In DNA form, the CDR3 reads TGCGCCAGCAGATTCAACGCTGGACAGGAAAAGCCCGAATCCTTC.